This T cell receptor (beta chain) was observed in a study of T cell responses to AZD1222 COVID-19 vaccine. Clones were sequenced by immunoSEQ multiplex PCR, and TCRdb holds only the in-frame ones, with some missing. The table has 65,000 to 85,000 clones, roughly 85% seen once. Study results and limitations: Two AZD1222 administrations were followed by greater Spike-specific TCR breadth and depth.

In this sample, this clone turned up once. What it binds is not known. Germline CDR1 SGHRS, CDR2 YFSETQ. This CDR3 comprises 15 residues. V gave up 3 bases and J gave up 2 bases, with 12 bases separating them. The origin of this receptor is an adult in good health. The J gene is TRBJ2-1, the V gene TRBV5-1, with D possibly matching TRBD1 (5 bases). The sample here was peripheral blood, taken on day 0 of AZD1222 vaccination. DNA for the CDR3: TGCGCCAGCAGCTCCCGGACAACGGCCTACAATGAGCAGTTCTTC. This codes for CASSSRTTAYNEQFF.